This TCR beta chain was profiled in a study of cytomegalovirus exposure and HLA in healthy donors (dated by TCRdb to 2016 to 2017). Looking at the study overall: The roughly 670 repertoires of the first cohort and the 95 to 150 validation repertoires were produced on the same platform, according to a later analysis. The study aimed to test whether signatures of past pathogen exposure could be identified by cataloging public T cell receptors. A separate validation cohort of about 110 different subjects was used in addition to the roughly 670-subject first cohort. High-throughput TCR immunosequencing, statistical association of individual TCRs with disease status, and machine learning were combined to predict cytomegalovirus infection status. Paper-wide results and their limitations: According to the authors, the approach could potentially be generalized to other disease states and immunological phenotypes. A total of about 180 TCR beta chains were listed by the study as associated with cytomegalovirus. The validation cohort had no HLA typing available for a later analysis, so co-occurrence within that cohort was assessed over all 130 or so repertoires. The classifier was reported to diagnose cytomegalovirus status with high specificity and sensitivity in both the original and validation cohorts. In a later analysis, TCRs clustered in the first cohort were found to also tend to co-occur in the approximately 120 validation repertoires, with 90% to 95% of cluster scores above 0. Most TCR sequences were observed very rarely across donors, whereas some public TCRs were present in many individuals. A few of the identified cytomegalovirus-associated TCR beta chains were confirmed in vitro to be specific for cytomegalovirus antigens.

The library was made by the immunoSEQ multiplex PCR assay. On the study's bioinformatics: A statistical classification framework was built to diagnose cytomegalovirus status from the catalog of TCR beta chain sequences. TCRdb obtained this table from immuneACCESS and retained in-frame rearrangements with V and J assigned. These tables miss some clones; where compared with another copy, unresolved V genes account for less than half of the shortfall, and the remainder is unexplained. D and trimming were read from the DNA, whereas the V and J calls and clone size are those reported in that table. The sample table contains 220,000 or so clones; only one count was recorded for around nine tenths of them. The top ten clonotypes cover roughly 2% of the sample. As regards this clone: The antigen it recognizes is unknown. No quality values exist for individual bases; no much larger clone is one base distant.

The CDR3 measures 14 amino acids from cysteine to phenylalanine. Only the CDR3 portion is preserved as DNA: 42 bases, with reading frame beginning at the first base. The germline V gene encodes CDR1 SGDLS and CDR2 YYNGEE. The trim is 4 bases for V and 1 base for J, with a gap of 11 bases between the germline ends. Separate from the approximately 730-subject first cohort, the validation cohort of roughly 110 subjects was the group to which the donors belonged. The origin of this receptor is a woman between 18 and 29 years old in good health and CMV-seropositive. The sequence links TRBV9 to TRBJ1-1; the D gene identity is not certain. The material sequenced was PBMCs. The DNA sequence follows: TGTGCCAGCAGCCCCTGGCGGGGGAACACTGAAGCTTTCTTT. It encodes CASSPWRGNTEAFF.